The sequence of this T cell receptor (beta chain) was determined in a study of blood T cells in healthy people across ages (dated by TCRdb to the mid-2010s). With respect to the entire study: In model experiments, template switching captured about one uniquely barcoded TCR beta cDNA molecule for every two T cells. To track age-related changes in TCR beta repertoire diversity, the study relied on deep sequencing normalized with unique cDNA molecular identifiers. Donors were grouped into four age groups: young (average approximately 16 years), middle-aged (39), aged (about 59) and long-lived (less than 85). To avoid experimental bias, donors of different ages were randomly spread across the sequencing lanes. The study analyzed two additional independent replicas of 1 million unique cDNA reads from the same blood draw for two donors, one aged 18 to 29 and one aged 80 or older.

The research as a whole found: Estimates of total diversity from one million sequenced T cells were regarded as lower bounds and underestimates. There was a strong correlation between observed TCR beta diversity and the percentage of naive T cells measured by flow cytometry. The CMV infection status of donors was not known, potentially confounding age-related changes in expanded clonotypes. Observed TCR beta diversity per million T cells fell roughly linearly with age, and a significant reduction was already apparent by age around 39. The long-lived group showed more naive CD4+ T cells, fewer expanded clones and increased TCR diversity than the aged group, suggesting age selection. Conclusive comparison of naive and antigen-experienced compartments was prevented by the profiling of bulk unsorted PBMCs.

The germline V and J ends show losses of 8 bases and 0 bases respectively, and no gene match explains 0 bases of the junction. Reading the germline V gene (reference sequence) gives CDR1 LNHNV and CDR2 YYDKDF. The CDR3 has 13 amino acids, counting the end cysteine and phenylalanine. Just the 39-base CDR3 DNA is kept, in frame starting at base 1. The table lists this clonotype with a few counts. Its antigen target is currently unknown. The sample holds no much larger clone one base away, and base qualities are not on file. The roughly 39 donors, aged about 6 to 95 years, were systemically healthy Caucasian individuals from Russia. Each donor gave 8 to 10 milliliters of peripheral blood, collected into EDTA-treated Vacutainer tubes. Ficoll-Paque density-gradient centrifugation was used to isolate PBMCs, with at least 6 million obtained per sample. Total RNA was extracted from PBMCs with Trizol reagent, with at least 6 micrograms obtained per sample. For every donor, an aliquot of PBMCs went through flow cytometry to measure the percentages of naive CD45RAhigh/CD27high T cells.

The library was made by 5' RACE. Sequencing used an Illumina HiSeq 2500. A second PCR of about 6 to 11 cycles was performed with a sample-barcoded 5' primer and a J-beta primer mix. A unique molecular identifier was introduced onto each TCR beta cDNA molecule by a template-switch 5' adaptor carrying 12 random nucleotides. Each sample yielded at least 2.5 million CDR3-containing paired-end reads. The Mint cDNA synthesis kit, primed by a TRBC-specific oligonucleotide, was used to synthesize first-strand cDNA from all RNA. After uracil-DNA glycosylase treatment, a first 18-cycle PCR used universal primers M1SS and BC2_uni_R on all cDNA. The original pipeline was this. For normalization, 1 million high-quality reads, each with a distinct molecular identifier, were randomly selected from each sample. Instead of being binned into consensus sequences, reads with shared molecular identifiers were discarded. MiTCR, with a Q25 quality threshold and the strictest error-elimination algorithm, was used for CDR3 identification, clonotype clustering and error correction. A nonparametric unseen species model with Euler transformation was used to estimate lower-bound total TCR beta diversity. TCRdb reanalyzed the raw reads on its own, using fastp at Q25 for trimming and MiXCR for clone calling, and kept in-frame beta chains. When rows share a CDR3 protein, they turn into one entry using the most common DNA and genes. The V and J calls follow TCRdb's processing rather than the paper's. The sample contains just under 900,000 distinct CDR3 sequences, 29% of them found a single time. The ten largest clones take up around a sixth of the sample.

This receptor chain uses TRBV15 and TRBJ2-2, with TRBD2 identical over 7 junction bases. The source material was blood. This TCR derives from an elderly woman in good health. The CDR3 here reads CATGLANTGELFF. The sequenced DNA: TGTGCCACCGGACTAGCGAACACCGGGGAGCTGTTTTTT.